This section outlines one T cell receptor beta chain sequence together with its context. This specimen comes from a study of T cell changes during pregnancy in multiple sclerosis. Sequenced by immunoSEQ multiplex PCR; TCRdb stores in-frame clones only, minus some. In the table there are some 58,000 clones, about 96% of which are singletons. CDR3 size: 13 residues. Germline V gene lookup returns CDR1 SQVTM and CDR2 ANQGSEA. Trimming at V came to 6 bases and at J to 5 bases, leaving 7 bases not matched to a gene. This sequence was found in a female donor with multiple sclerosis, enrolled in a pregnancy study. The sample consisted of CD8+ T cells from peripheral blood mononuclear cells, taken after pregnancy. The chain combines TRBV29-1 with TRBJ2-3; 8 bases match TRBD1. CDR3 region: CSVVPGQEDTQYF. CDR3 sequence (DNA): TGCAGCGTCGTCCCGGGACAGGAAGATACGCAGTATTTT.